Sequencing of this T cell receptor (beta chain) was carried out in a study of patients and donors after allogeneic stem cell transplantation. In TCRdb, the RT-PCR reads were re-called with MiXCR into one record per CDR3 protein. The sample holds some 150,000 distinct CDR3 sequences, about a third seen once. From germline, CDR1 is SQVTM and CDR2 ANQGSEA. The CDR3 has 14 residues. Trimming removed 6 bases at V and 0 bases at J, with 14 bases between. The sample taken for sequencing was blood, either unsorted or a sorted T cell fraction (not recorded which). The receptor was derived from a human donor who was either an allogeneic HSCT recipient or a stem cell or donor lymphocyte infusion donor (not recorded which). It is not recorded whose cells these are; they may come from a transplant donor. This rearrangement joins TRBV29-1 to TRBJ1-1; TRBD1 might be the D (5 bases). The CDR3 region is CSVPGDSMNTEAFF. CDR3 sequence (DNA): TGCAGCGTCCCCGGCGACAGCATGAACACTGAAGCTTTCTTT. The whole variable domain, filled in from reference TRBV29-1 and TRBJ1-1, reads SAVISQKPSRDICQRGTSLTIQCQVDSQVTMMFWYRQQPGQSLTLIATANQGSEATYESGFVIDKFPISRPNLTFSTLTVSNMSPEDSSIYLCSVPGDSMNTEAFFGQGTRLTVV.